The 29 T cell receptor beta chains given below trace back to one sample, sequenced in a study of shared clonotypes between healthy human individuals. Only in-frame clones appear in the TCRdb table, and some are missing; sequencing was by immunoSEQ multiplex PCR. The repertoire holds millions of clones, with roughly 94% as singletons. Selected positively for CCR7 and CD45RO-negative, naive CD8 cells excluded terminally differentiated effector memory CD45RA+ cells. The specimen was naive CD8+ T cells sorted from blood. Receptors were obtained from a man between 18 and 29 years old in good health.

The chain is built from TRBV6-5 and TRBJ1-1, with D possibly matching TRBD1 (5 bases). Germline CDR1 and CDR2: MNHEY and SVGAGI. The V end lost 3 bases, the J end lost 7 bases, and 9 bases lay between the germline ends. The CDR3 covers 12 residues. CDR3: CASSYGGGEAFF. In nucleotides, the CDR3 is TGTGCCAGCAGTTATGGGGGAGGTGAAGCTTTCTTT.

V usage is TRBV7-9 and J usage is TRBJ1-1; the D gene is possibly TRBD1 (5 bases). V was cut by 0 bases and J by 2 bases, with 10 bases left in between. The germline gives CDR1 SEHNR, CDR2 FQNEAQ (reference sequence). The CDR3 sequence is 15 residues long. CDR3 protein: CASSLASGLNTEAFF. The CDR3 nucleotides are TGTGCCAGCAGCTTAGCGTCGGGACTTAACACTGAAGCTTTCTTT.

Here the CDR3 DNA reads TGTGCCAGCAGTCCCCTGGGGGGCCAGGAGCAGTACTTC. This encodes CASSPLGGQEQYF. J is TRBJ2-7 and V is TRBV6-6, with D perhaps matching TRBD1 or TRBD2 (6 bases each). The CDR3 is 13 amino acids. The germline V gene encodes CDR1 MNHNY and CDR2 SVGAGI (reference sequence). Trimming cost V 5 bases and J 7 bases, with 15 bases left between them.

As to this clone: Other DNA sequences in the same sample also yield this CDR3. This chain links TRBV27 with TRBJ2-5; D is uncertain. The CDR3 has 14 residues. The germline CDR1 and CDR2 sequences are MNHEY and SMNVEV (reference sequence). The V gene lost 1 base and the J gene lost 5 bases, with 11 bases spanning the gap. CDR3: CASSLLGTRETQYF. The DNA for the CDR3 is TGTGCCAGCAGTTTATTAGGTACACGGGAGACCCAGTACTTC.

The V and J genes are TRBV10-2 and TRBJ2-1; D not resolved. The germline V gene encodes CDR1 WSHSY and CDR2 SAAADI. With 3 bases removed from V and 8 bases from J, the gap between germline ends came to 14 bases. The CDR3 covers 14 residues. As DNA, the CDR3 is TGCGCCAGCAGTGATCTACAGATAGCTCATGAGCAGTTCTTC. It encodes CASSDLQIAHEQFF.

V is TRBV5-6 and J is TRBJ2-7; no firm D call. Trimming cost V 2 bases and J 1 base, with 10 bases left between them. In germline, CDR1 is SGHDT, CDR2 YYEEEE. The CDR3 runs 14 residues. CDR3 DNA sequence: TGTGCCAGCAGCTTAGTACGGGTTTCCTACGAGCAGTACTTC. This gives the protein CASSLVRVSYEQYF. The entire variable domain, with the rest obtained from reference TRBV5-6 and TRBJ2-7, is as follows: DAGVTQSPTHLIKTRGQQVTLRCSPKSGHDTVSWYQQALGQGPQFIFQYYEEEERQRGNFPDRFSGHQFPNYSSELNVNALLLGDSALYLCASSLVRVSYEQYFGPGTRLTVT.

The V gene is TRBV11-2, the J gene TRBJ2-1, with D perhaps assigned TRBD1 or TRBD2 (5 bases each). The V gene lost 1 base and the J gene lost 8 bases, with 9 bases spanning the gap. The CDR3 totals 13 residues. Germline V lookup: CDR1 SGHAT, CDR2 FQNNGV. CDR3 sequence (DNA): TGTGCCAGCAGCTTAGGGGGGTTGGATGAGCAGTTCTTC. It encodes CASSLGGLDEQFF.

The V call is TRBV13, the J call TRBJ2-5; perhaps TRBD2 as D (5 bases). Germline CDR1 reads PRHDT; CDR2 reads FYEKMQ (reference sequence). The CDR3 totals 14 residues. Trimming cost V 5 bases and J 2 bases, with 12 bases left between them. The CDR3 bases are TGTGCCAGCAGCCCATCCGCGGGTCAAGAGACCCAGTACTTC. Translating it yields CASSPSAGQETQYF.

The chain recombines TRBV19 with TRBJ2-1; 9 bases agree with TRBD2. The CDR3 runs to 15 residues. The V gene's germline CDR1 is LNHDA and CDR2 SQIVND (reference sequence). Germline trimming cut 8 bases from V and 7 bases from J; bases unmatched to any gene: 12. CDR3 DNA sequence: TGTGCCAGTCAGGCTTTAGCGGGAGTCGGGAATGAGCAGTTCTTC. Its protein is CASQALAGVGNEQFF. The variable domain in full, completed from reference TRBV19 and TRBJ2-1, reads DGGITQSPKYLFRKEGQNVTLSCEQNLNHDAMYWYRQDPGQGLRLIYYSQIVNDFQKGDIAEGYSVSREKKESFPLTVTSAQKNPTAFYLCASQALAGVGNEQFFGPGTRLTVL.

The chain is built from TRBV19 and TRBJ2-7; D ambiguous. The ends were cut back, 3 bases at V and 0 bases at J, with 18 bases in the middle. The CDR3 length is 17 residues. Germline V lookup: CDR1 LNHDA, CDR2 SQIVND (reference sequence). As DNA, the CDR3 is TGTGCCAGTAGTATGTACGCTCAGACAACCTCCTCCTACGAGCAGTACTTC. Translation: CASSMYAQTTSSYEQYF.

As to this clone: Other DNA sequences within the sample encode an identical CDR3. CDR3 sequence: CAWSGGQGSQPQHF. As DNA, the CDR3 is TGTGCCTGGAGTGGGGGACAGGGGAGTCAGCCCCAGCATTTT. The chain has TRBV30 and TRBJ1-5; 10 positions match TRBD1. This CDR3 contains 14 residues. The germline CDR1 and CDR2 sequences are GTSNPN and SVGIG (reference sequence). The J segment lost 6 bases and the V segment lost 1 base, leaving 3 bases of the junction unmatched.

The CDR3 loop is CASSYRTSGGSYEQYF. The CDR3 DNA reads as TGTGCCAGCAGCTACCGGACTAGCGGGGGATCCTACGAGCAGTACTTC. V and J are TRBV7-8 and TRBJ2-7; 13 bases line up with TRBD2. V lost 4 bases to trimming and J lost 1 base; unmatched junction nucleotides: 4. This CDR3 region has 16 residues. Germline V gene lookup returns CDR1 SGHVS and CDR2 FQNEAQ.

V usage is TRBV7-9 and J usage is TRBJ2-1; 8 nucleotides agree with TRBD2. Germline V gene data show CDR1 as SEHNR and CDR2 as FQNEAQ (reference sequence). V shed 4 bases and J 6 bases; nucleotides not matched to a gene: 5. The CDR3 totals 14 residues. In nucleotides, the CDR3 is TGTGCCAGCAGCTCGCCGGGACTAGGCAATGAGCAGTTCTTC. The encoded protein is CASSSPGLGNEQFF.

DNA of the CDR3: TGTGCCTGGAGTGTACCCTACAAAGGAGACTACACCATATATTTT. This gives the protein CAWSVPYKGDYTIYF. V is TRBV30 and J is TRBJ1-3; D uncertain. V lost 0 bases and J 8 bases, leaving 17 bases between the germline ends. This CDR3 is 15 amino acids long. The germline V gene has CDR1 GTSNPN and CDR2 SVGIG (reference sequence). The entire variable domain, with the rest obtained from reference TRBV30 and TRBJ1-3, is as follows: SQTIHQWPATLVQPVGSPLSLECTVEGTSNPNLYWYRQAAGRGLQLLFYSVGIGQISSEVPQNLSASRPQDRQFILSSKKLLLSDSGFYLCAWSVPYKGDYTIYFGEGSWLTVV.

This chain joins TRBV4-3 and TRBJ2-1; tentatively, D is TRBD2 (5 bases). Germline CDR1 is LGHNA and CDR2 is YSLEER. The V gene lost 0 bases and the J gene lost 1 base, with 10 bases spanning the gap. CDR3 length equals 16 residues. The CDR3, as DNA: TGCGCCAGCAGCCAAGAGCAGCGGCTTTCCTACAATGAGCAGTTCTTC. This codes for CASSQEQRLSYNEQFF.

The chain combines TRBV27 with TRBJ1-6, with a possible D match to TRBD1 (6 bases). V was cut by 4 bases and J by 0 bases, with 13 bases left in between. CDR1 is MNHEY, CDR2 SMNVEV, per germline (reference sequence). This CDR3 has 17 amino acids. The chain's CDR3 is CASSSDSVSSYNSPLHF. CDR3 bases: TGTGCCAGCAGTTCGGACAGTGTGAGCTCCTATAATTCACCCCTCCACTTT.

The chain recombines TRBV7-6 with TRBJ2-2; no definite D call. V dropped 0 bases and J dropped 3 bases, with 5 bases sitting between them. The CDR3 contains 14 residues. Germline values: CDR1 SGHVS, CDR2 FNYEAQ. The CDR3 DNA follows: TGTGCCAGCAGCTTAGCGCAGGACACCGGGGAGCTGTTTTTT. As protein: CASSLAQDTGELFF.

The chain uses TRBV11-3 and TRBJ2-7; D may be TRBD1 or TRBD2 (5 bases each). Germline V CDR1 and CDR2: SGHNT, YENEEA. The V end lost 5 bases, the J end lost 3 bases, and 8 bases lay between the germline ends. CDR3 length: 12 amino acids. CDR3 protein: CASSRGDYEQYF. CDR3 nucleotides: TGTGCCAGCAGCCGAGGGGACTACGAGCAGTACTTC.

V is TRBV5-4 and J is TRBJ2-7; 7 bases align to TRBD2. The germline V gene has CDR1 SGHNT and CDR2 YYREEE (reference sequence). The ends lost 1 base at V and 4 bases at J; junction bases unmatched: 5. The CDR3 has 14 residues. The CDR3 DNA is TGTGCCAGCAGCTTGATCCCTAGCGGTTACGAGCAGTACTTC. This codes for CASSLIPSGYEQYF.

The rearrangement uses TRBV14 and TRBJ2-7, with D possibly TRBD1 on 5 matching bases. This CDR3 contains 15 residues. V was clipped by 4 bases and J by 0 bases, with 13 bases between them. Germline CDR1 SGHDN, CDR2 FVKESK. This CDR3 is CASSPDSLSSYEQYF. For the CDR3, the DNA is TGTGCCAGCAGCCCCGACAGTCTTAGCTCCTACGAGCAGTACTTC.

The V call is TRBV5-6, the J call TRBJ1-1; D uncertain. CDR3 length: 11 residues. Trimming stripped 4 bases from V and 8 bases from J, with 9 bases between. Germline loops: CDR1 SGHDT, CDR2 YYEEEE. The CDR3 sequence is CASSLNVEAFF. CDR3 bases: TGTGCCAGCAGCCTTAACGTCGAAGCTTTCTTT.

The chain has TRBV27 and TRBJ2-5; D unclear. The CDR3 has 15 residues. CDR1 MNHEY and CDR2 SMNVEV come from the germline V gene (reference sequence). Trimming pared 5 bases from V and 1 base from J, leaving 14 bases between. The CDR3 DNA sequence: TGTGCCAGCAGTCCCCTGGTGGAGCTCCAAGAGACCCAGTACTTC. Translation: CASSPLVELQETQYF.

The V gene is TRBV7-2, the J gene TRBJ2-5; D unresolved. V was trimmed by 2 bases and J by 0 bases, leaving 16 bases between them. CDR3 length: 17 amino acids. Germline V gene sequence: CDR1 SGHTA, CDR2 FQGNSA. CDR3 region: CASSLSRLRFHQETQYF. CDR3 in DNA: TGTGCCAGCAGCTTAAGTCGTTTACGATTCCACCAAGAGACCCAGTACTTC.

The chain employs TRBV27 and TRBJ2-6; D remains unclear. In germline, CDR1 is MNHEY, CDR2 SMNVEV (reference sequence). V lost 5 bases to trimming and J lost 3 bases, with 2 bases between them. The CDR3 has 12 amino acids. CDR3 DNA sequence: TGTGCCAGCAGTGGTGGGGCCAACGTCCTGACTTTC. This codes for CASSGGANVLTF. The whole variable domain, remainder taken from reference TRBV27 and TRBJ2-6, is EAQVTQNPRYLITVTGKKLTVTCSQNMNHEYMSWYRQDPGLGLRQIYYSMNVEVTDKGDVPEGYKVSRKEKRNFPLILESPSPNQTSLYFCASSGGANVLTFGAGSRLTVL.

This chain joins TRBV5-5 and TRBJ2-7, with 7 bases fitting TRBD1. Germline V gene data show CDR1 as SGHKS and CDR2 as YYEKEE (reference sequence). The CDR3 runs 14 residues. Trimming at V came to 4 bases and at J to 3 bases, leaving 7 bases not matched to a gene. CDR3 amino acids: CASSPGTVGYEQYF. The CDR3 DNA is TGTGCCAGCAGCCCTGGGACAGTAGGCTACGAGCAGTACTTC.

The chain joins TRBV9 to TRBJ2-4, with a tentative D call TRBD1 (7 bases). V was clipped by 4 bases and J by 8 bases, with 22 bases between them. Germline CDR1 reads SGDLS; CDR2 reads YYNGEE. The CDR3 has 16 amino acids. The CDR3 DNA is TGTGCCAGCAGCCCATCTAATGGAGGGGGCTGGGACATTCAGTACTTC. Protein sequence: CASSPSNGGGWDIQYF. Filled out from reference TRBV9 and TRBJ2-4, the complete variable domain reads DSGVTQTPKHLITATGQRVTLRCSPRSGDLSVYWYQQSLDQGLQFLIQYYNGEERAKGNILERFSAQQFPDLHSELNLSSLELGDSALYFCASSPSNGGGWDIQYFGAGTRLSVL.

With regard to this clone: The same CDR3 can be traced to other DNA sequences in this sample. J is TRBJ2-7 and V is TRBV5-6; the D is unclear. V was clipped by 0 bases and J by 2 bases, with 6 bases between them. CDR1 is SGHDT and CDR2 is YYEEEE in the germline V gene. CDR3 length: 13 amino acids. CDR3 in DNA: TGTGCCAGCAGCTTGGGGCGAACCTACGAGCAGTACTTC. Protein sequence: CASSLGRTYEQYF. Drawing the rest from reference TRBV5-6 and TRBJ2-7, the complete variable domain is DAGVTQSPTHLIKTRGQQVTLRCSPKSGHDTVSWYQQALGQGPQFIFQYYEEEERQRGNFPDRFSGHQFPNYSSELNVNALLLGDSALYLCASSLGRTYEQYFGPGTRLTVT.

This chain's CDR3 is CASSEMGRSSSYEQYF. Here the CDR3 DNA reads TGTGCCAGCAGTGAAATGGGCAGGTCGAGCTCCTACGAGCAGTACTTC. This rearrangement joins TRBV2 to TRBJ2-7; D uncertain. Germline CDR1 SNHLY, CDR2 FYNNEI. This CDR3 has 16 amino acids. Trimming pared 2 bases from V and 0 bases from J, leaving 14 bases between.

The V and J genes are TRBV29-1 and TRBJ2-1; 10 bases are a match to TRBD2. Germline V CDR1 and CDR2: SQVTM, ANQGSEA. This CDR3 has 13 amino acids. Trimming at V came to 6 bases and at J to 7 bases, leaving 6 bases not matched to a gene. The CDR3 sequence: CSVVGLASNEQFF. The CDR3 DNA sequence: TGCAGCGTAGTGGGACTAGCGTCTAATGAGCAGTTCTTC.